The 18 T cell receptor beta chains below all came from one sample that was sequenced in a study of T cells in Graves' hyperthyroidism and ophthalmopathy. Authors of the study amplified TCR beta CDR3 regions from RNA transcripts. The HTBI primer set served for first-round RT-PCR of the TCR CDR3. TCRdb independently ran MiXCR on the multiplex PCR reads; one entry per CDR3 protein. The sample gives 300,000 or so distinct CDR3 sequences, around a fifth of which show up once; 50% to 65% is in the top ten. Sequencing was done on a sample of blood. All receptors derive from a woman between 45 and 60 years old with Graves' hyperthyroidism.

This clonotype was detected a few times. The chain combines TRBV20-1 with TRBJ1-1, with a tentative D call TRBD1 (5 bases). V shed 7 bases and J shed 5 bases, with 8 bases lying between them. CDR3 size: 10 residues. CDR1 DFQATT and CDR2 SNEGSKA come from the germline V gene (reference sequence). CDR3 sequence: CSDGGTEAFF. CDR3 DNA: TGCAGTGATGGGGGTACTGAAGCTTTCTTT.

This clonotype was recorded a few times. The chain is built from TRBV15 and TRBJ2-5, with D unresolved. CDR1 and CDR2 from the germline V gene are LNHNV and YYDKDF (reference sequence). Trimming pared 8 bases from V and 6 bases from J, leaving 13 bases between. The CDR3 consists of 12 residues. The CDR3 nucleotides read TGTGCCACCGCCTTGGGGATTCAGACCCAGTACTTC. Encoded protein: CATALGIQTQYF.

There are many counts of this clonotype. The chain couples TRBV20-1 to TRBJ2-3, with 7 nucleotides matching TRBD1. The CDR3 extends over 14 amino acids. V lost 1 base to trimming and J lost 6 bases; unmatched junction nucleotides: 7. Germline CDR1 reads DFQATT; CDR2 reads SNEGSKA (reference sequence). The CDR3 protein is CSARGGQKRDTQYF. CDR3 in DNA: TGCAGTGCTAGAGGGGGACAGAAAAGGGATACGCAGTATTTT.

The rearrangement uses TRBV4-1 and TRBJ2-1; D unresolved. The CDR3 loop spans 14 amino acids. Germline V gene lookup returns CDR1 MGHRA and CDR2 YSYEKL. Trimming took 1 base from V and 10 from J, leaving 14 bases between them. This chain's CDR3 is CASSQVYSGAEQFF. CDR3 coding DNA: TGCGCCAGCAGCCAAGTATATTCCGGAGCGGAGCAGTTCTTC.

The chain couples TRBV11-2 to TRBJ2-3; 8 bases match TRBD2. Germline V gene data show CDR1 as SGHAT and CDR2 as FQNNGV. The V segment lost 0 bases and the J segment 7 bases; nucleotides outside the gene matches: 9. The CDR3 is made up of 16 amino acids. Written as DNA, the CDR3 is TGTGCCAGCAGCTTAGAGCTAGCGGGCATGTTGTATACGCAGTATTTT. Translated: CASSLELAGMLYTQYF.

This clonotype appeared many times. The V and J genes are TRBV12-3 or TRBV12-4 and TRBJ1-1; D perhaps matches TRBD1 (5 bases). V lost 5 bases and J 1 base, leaving 11 bases between the germline ends. This CDR3 contains 14 residues. The CDR3 loop is CASSGGWRNTEAFF. The CDR3 bases are TGTGCCAGCAGTGGGGGGTGGAGGAACACTGAAGCTTTCTTT.

The chain uses TRBV2 and TRBJ1-2; 8 bases align to TRBD1. The junction had 5 bases not matched to a gene; V was cut back by 5 bases and J by 6 bases. Per the germline V gene, CDR1 is SNHLY and CDR2 is FYNNEI. The CDR3 length is 13 residues. The CDR3 DNA is TGTGCCAGCAGTCGGACAGGGAATAATGGCTACACCTTC. Its translation: CASSRTGNNGYTF.

This clonotype was seen many times. The V gene is TRBV11-3, the J gene TRBJ2-3; a possible D gene is TRBD1 (6 bases). The CDR3 is 13 residues long. Germline assignment: CDR1 SGHNT and CDR2 YENEEA. V was shortened by 5 bases and J by 2 bases, with 8 bases between the two germline ends. The CDR3 loop is CASSQGFTDTQYF. In nucleotides, the CDR3 is TGTGCCAGCAGCCAGGGGTTCACAGATACGCAGTATTTT.

The chain links TRBV11-2 to TRBJ2-2; 8 bases map to TRBD1. CDR3 size: 17 residues. Germline CDR1 is SGHAT and CDR2 is FQNNGV. With 0 bases clipped from V and 2 bases from J, the junction kept 5 bases outside the gene matches. The CDR3 region is CASSLDWTGLNTGELFF. The CDR3, as DNA: TGTGCCAGCAGCTTAGATTGGACAGGGCTCAACACCGGGGAGCTGTTTTTT.

On this clonotype itself: The junction departs from germline at one end; a sequencing error may be responsible. This chain joins TRBV20-1 and TRBJ1-3; no definite D call. CDR3 size: 12 residues. The germline V gene encodes CDR1 DFQATT and CDR2 SNEGSKA (reference sequence). CDR3 region: CGARGGGNTIYF. The CDR3, as DNA: TGCGGTGCTAGAGGAGGAGGAAACACCATATATTTT.

This clonotype has a count of ten or more. The chain uses TRBV6-1 and TRBJ2-7; D gene unclear. V was trimmed by 5 bases and J by 6 bases, leaving 14 bases between them. There are 13 residues in the CDR3. CDR1 MNHNS and CDR2 SASEGT come from the germline V gene. The CDR3 here is CASSHDTAGEQYF. As DNA, the CDR3 is TGTGCCAGCAGTCATGACACCGCAGGCGAGCAGTACTTC.

This clonotype has a count of ten or more. The chain joins TRBV20-1 to TRBJ2-1, with TRBD2 matching 14 bases. CDR3 length: 15 amino acids. V gave up 1 base and J gave up 9 bases; unmatched junction bases: 5. CDR1 and CDR2 (germline): DFQATT, SNEGSKA (reference sequence). The DNA of the CDR3 is TGCAGTGCTAGAGGGACTAGCGGGAGGAACGGTGAGCAGTTCTTC. Translated, it gives CSARGTSGRNGEQFF.

This clonotype was observed a handful of times. The V and J genes are TRBV6-5 and TRBJ2-4; 8 nucleotides match TRBD2. The CDR3 consists of 15 residues. Germline values: CDR1 MNHEY, CDR2 SVGAGI. After removal of 0 bases from V and 6 bases from J, the junction contained 4 bases not matched to a gene. CDR3 sequence (DNA): TGTGCCAGCAGTTACTCCTTACTAGCGGTAAACATTCAGTACTTC. Its protein is CASSYSLLAVNIQYF.

The rearrangement joins TRBV11-2 to TRBJ2-5; the D gene is possibly TRBD2 (6 bases). Germline V lookup: CDR1 SGHAT, CDR2 FQNNGV. Trimming cost V 5 bases and J 4 bases, with 20 bases left between them. The CDR3 runs to 16 residues. The CDR3 nucleotides read TGTGCCAGCAGCCGCGTAGCCGGAGGGCCGGGAGAGACCCAGTACTTC. This translates into CASSRVAGGPGETQYF.

This clonotype has only a few counts. V and J are TRBV20-1 and TRBJ2-1; tentatively, D is TRBD1 or TRBD2 (6 bases each). The germline V gene encodes CDR1 DFQATT and CDR2 SNEGSKA (reference sequence). Trimming pared 6 bases from V and 7 bases from J, leaving 13 bases between. The CDR3 sequence is 12 residues long. CDR3: CSAPGARNEQFF. In DNA form, the CDR3 reads TGCAGTGCGCCGGGGGCCCGGAATGAGCAGTTCTTC.

This clonotype was recorded many times. V usage is TRBV2 and J usage is TRBJ1-3, with D perhaps TRBD1 (6 bases). The V gene's germline CDR1 is SNHLY and CDR2 FYNNEI. This CDR3 is 15 amino acids long. The V end lost 6 bases, the J end lost 0 bases, and 12 bases lay between the germline ends. CDR3 sequence: CASRQDSSSGNTIYF. CDR3 nucleotides: TGTGCCAGCAGGCAGGACAGTTCCTCTGGAAACACCATATATTTT.

This clonotype has just a few counts. A much bigger clone sits one base away, suggesting this may be a read error. The chain recombines TRBV11-3 with TRBJ2-6; D gene uncertain. Germline values: CDR1 SGHNT, CDR2 YENEEA. V was shortened by 6 bases and J by 0 bases, with 3 bases between the two germline ends. This CDR3 has 13 amino acids. The CDR3 region has the DNA TGTGCCAGCAGAGGCTCTGGGGCCAACGTCCTGACTTTC. Translation: CASRGSGANVLTF.

This clonotype was seen many times. This chain joins TRBV11-2 and TRBJ2-2, with a weak D call TRBD1 (5 bases). Germline CDR1 reads SGHAT; CDR2 reads FQNNGV. This CDR3 is 15 amino acids long. V lost 2 bases to trimming and J lost 4 bases, with 11 bases between them. DNA for the CDR3: TGTGCCAGCAGCTTAACGCAGGGCGGCACCGGGGAGCTGTTTTTT. Protein product: CASSLTQGGTGELFF.